These T cell receptor beta chains were read from a single sample in a study of OX40 agonist ivuxolimab in advanced cancers. TCRdb keeps only in-frame clones here, not all; method: immunoSEQ multiplex PCR. Counted here are under 20,000 clones, roughly 86% occurring once; the ten biggest clones make up 0.65% to 0.8%. Specimen: CD4+ or CD8+ T cells sorted from blood, collected in a trial of the OX40 agonist ivuxolimab. Source of these receptors: an adult with an advanced solid tumor such as melanoma, head and neck, liver or kidney cancer. Each CDR3 is given with its conserved first and last residue. The D gene is left open where the match is weak. Clone size is stated in some rows and not others, as once, few, many or a class when expanded.

TRBD2,TRBJ2-4,TRBV4-1,NA,TGCGCCAGCAGCCAAGTAGTGGCGGGGGGGCTGGGAGTGGCCAAAAACATTCAGTACTTC,CASSQVVAGGLGVAKNIQYF
NA,TRBJ1-1,TRBV18,NA,TGTGCCAGCTCACCACCTCGGGGGACGTACACTGAAGCTTTCTTT,CASSPPRGTYTEAFF
TRBD1,TRBJ2-3,TRBV6-5,NA,TGTGCCAGCAGTCCGGGGACAGGGGAAACTGATACGCAGTATTTT,CASSPGTGETDTQYF
TRBD2,TRBJ2-3,TRBV5-1,NA,TGCGCCAGCAGCTTGCAAGCGGGAGCAGGAGATACGCAGTATTTT,CASSLQAGAGDTQYF
NA,TRBJ1-5,TRBV9,NA,TGTGCCAGCAGCGTAGTACATGGGACTTTCGACTCCCGAGGGGTACGTCAGCCCCAGCATTTT,CASSVVHGTFDSRGVRQPQHF
TRBD2,TRBJ2-5,TRBV5-1,few,TGCGCCAGCAGCTTGGTCGGCGGGGGGGCTCAAGAGACCCAGTACTTC,CASSLVGGGAQETQYF
NA,TRBJ2-1,TRBV5-8,NA,TGTGCCAGCAGCCGAAGAACCATTGAGCAGTTCTTC,CASSRRTIEQFF
NA,TRBJ2-3,TRBV6-1,few,TGTGCCAGCAGCCGTCCCCCGGCAGATACGCAGTATTTT,CASSRPPADTQYF
TRBD2,TRBJ2-5,TRBV2,few,TGTGCCAGCAGTAAAGAAGGGACTAGCGGGGAGACCCAGTACTTC,CASSKEGTSGETQYF
NA,TRBJ1-1,TRBV29-1,NA,TGCAGCGTTGAAGAAATCCAGGCTTTCTTT,CSVEEIQAFF
NA,TRBJ2-3,TRBV11-3,NA,TGTGCCAGCAGCCAGGGGGGGATTGATACGCAGTATTTT,CASSQGGIDTQYF
NA,TRBJ2-6,TRBV10-3,NA,TGTGCCATCAGTCACCTTACGGGACAAATCTCTGGGGCCAACGTCCTGACTTTC,CAISHLTGQISGANVLTF
TRBD1,TRBJ1-2,TRBV9,NA,TGTGCCAGCAGCGTCGCTTTAGACAGGGGTGATGGCTACACCTTC,CASSVALDRGDGYTF
NA,TRBJ1-2,TRBV5-1,NA,TGCGCCAGCAGCTTGGTTGGGGATGGCTACACCTTC,CASSLVGDGYTF
NA,TRBJ2-7,TRBV30,NA,TGTGCCTGGATCGGACCGCAGGGCTTAAGCTCCTACGAGCAGTACTTC,CAWIGPQGLSSYEQYF
NA,TRBJ2-1,TRBV6-6,NA,TGTGCCAGCAGTTATCATGCCGGGACTGGCTACAATGAGCAGTTCTTC,CASSYHAGTGYNEQFF
TRBD2,TRBJ2-7,TRBV28,NA,TGTGCCAGCAGTTTGGCAACCGGGACTAGCGGGAGGGCCGTCAGGCAGTACTTC,CASSLATGTSGRAVRQYF
NA,TRBJ2-3,TRBV7-9,few,TGTGCCAGCAGCCCCGGTCGGCAGGGGAGCCTATTT,CASSPGRQGSLF
TRBD1,TRBJ1-5,TRBV7-2,NA,TGTGCCAGCAGCTTTTACAGGGGAGGCAATCAGCCCCAGCATTTT,CASSFYRGGNQPQHF
NA,TRBJ1-5,TRBV10-2,NA,TGCGCCAGCACTAACAGGGCTTATAGCAATCAGCCCCAGCATTTT,CASTNRAYSNQPQHF
NA,TRBJ2-5,TRBV18,NA,TGTGCCAGCTCACCTGGGTACCAAGAGACCCAGTACTTC,CASSPGYQETQYF
NA,TRBJ2-5,TRBV27,NA,TGTGCCAGCAGTTTCCTCGGGGTCCACCAAGAGACCCAGTACTTC,CASSFLGVHQETQYF
TRBD1,TRBJ1-1,TRBV6-5,NA,TGTGCCAGCAGCCCGGGACAGCAGTTTTTCTTT,CASSPGQQFFF
TRBD1,TRBJ1-2,TRBV30,once,TGTGCCTGGAGTGCACCCGGGACAGGGGCTGGCTATGGCTACACCTTC,CAWSAPGTGAGYGYTF
TRBD1,TRBJ2-3,TRBV11-1,NA,TGTGCCAGCAGCGTACAGGGGAGCACAGATACGCAGTATTTT,CASSVQGSTDTQYF
NA,TRBJ2-3,TRBV11-2,NA,TGTGCCAGCAGCTTAGCGGGGTCAGATACGCAGTATTTT,CASSLAGSDTQYF
NA,TRBJ1-3,TRBV7-9,NA,TGTGCCAACCAGCATTCACAGAGAAACACCATATATTTT,CANQHSQRNTIYF
NA,TRBJ2-3,TRBV2,NA,TGTGCCAGCAGTGGGGCAGATACGCAGTATTTT,CASSGADTQYF
TRBD2,TRBJ2-4,TRBV19,NA,TGTGCCAGTAGTGGAGCGGGGACTAAAAACATTCAGTACTTC,CASSGAGTKNIQYF
TRBD1,TRBJ1-6,TRBV11-2,NA,TGTGCCAGCAGCTTATTTGACAGGGACGATTCACCCCTCCACTTT,CASSLFDRDDSPLHF
NA,TRBJ1-4,TRBV7-9,NA,TGTGCCAGCAGCTTTAGGGGGGCCTCTAATGAAAAACTGTTTTTT,CASSFRGASNEKLFF
NA,TRBJ2-4,TRBV5-6,NA,TGTGCCAGCAGCTTGGGGGACCTTGTAAACATTCAGTACTTC,CASSLGDLVNIQYF
TRBD1,TRBJ1-1,TRBV9,few,TGTGCCAGCAGCGTAGCGGGACAGGGGATCGGCACTGAAGCTTTCTTT,CASSVAGQGIGTEAFF
NA,TRBJ2-3,TRBV6-1,NA,TGTGCCAGCAGTGATCGGTGGAGCACAGATACGCAGTATTTT,CASSDRWSTDTQYF
NA,TRBJ1-2,TRBV5-4,NA,TGTGCCAGCAGCTTCGTCGAGACTAACTATGGCTACACCTTC,CASSFVETNYGYTF
TRBD1,TRBJ2-1,TRBV5-4,NA,TGTGCCAGCAGCACCGGGACAGGGGTGCGAAATGAGCAGTTCTTC,CASSTGTGVRNEQFF
NA,TRBJ2-1,TRBV2,NA,TGTGCCAGCACCCCCGAGGTCTCGTCCTACAATGAGCAGTTCTTC,CASTPEVSSYNEQFF
NA,TRBJ2-2,TRBV19,NA,TGTGCCAGTAGTATCCTACAGCGGAACACCGGGGAGCTGTTTTTT,CASSILQRNTGELFF
TRBD1,TRBJ1-1,TRBV5-1,once,TGCGCCAGCAGCCCCGGCGGGGAGGGGGCCGGAGCTTTCTTT,CASSPGGEGAGAFF
NA,TRBJ2-7,TRBV18,NA,TGTGCCAGCTCATCCGGGGGAAACTACGTGGAGCAGTACTTC,CASSSGGNYVEQYF
NA,TRBJ1-1,TRBV5-1,NA,TGCGCCAGCAGAGGGATCTCTAACACTGAAGCTTTCTTT,CASRGISNTEAFF
NA,TRBJ1-2,TRBV5-1,NA,TGCGCCAGCAGCTTGGCCCCATTTGAGGGCTACACCTTC,CASSLAPFEGYTF
NA,TRBJ2-7,TRBV29-1,once,TGCAGCGCCAAACAGGGACGCGAGCAGTACTTC,CSAKQGREQYF
TRBD2,TRBJ2-1,TRBV5-1,NA,TGCGCCAGCAGCTCGGGACTAGCGGGTTCCTACAATGAGCAGTTCTTC,CASSSGLAGSYNEQFF
TRBD1,TRBJ1-2,TRBV25-1,once,TGTGCCAGCAGTGAATTTATGACAGGGGCTGGCTACACCTTC,CASSEFMTGAGYTF
TRBD2,TRBJ2-1,TRBV4-1,few,TGCGCCAGCAGCCAAGTCCGACTAGCGGTCTACAATGAGCAGTTCTTC,CASSQVRLAVYNEQFF
TRBD1,TRBJ1-4,TRBV29-1,NA,TGCAGCGTTGACCGGACAGGCCGGGGGGAAAAACTGTTTTTT,CSVDRTGRGEKLFF
NA,TRBJ2-5,TRBV20-1,NA,TGCAGTGCGCCCTTGGAGAGGATCCAGTACTTC,CSAPLERIQYF
NA,TRBJ1-2,TRBV12-5,NA,TGTGCTAGTGGTTTGAGAGGGGTTGGTGGCTACACCTTC,CASGLRGVGGYTF
NA,TRBJ2-3,TRBV5-1,NA,TGCGCCAGCAGCTTGGGGTCAGGGGATAAAGATACGCAGTATTTT,CASSLGSGDKDTQYF
NA,TRBJ2-7,TRBV18,NA,TGTGCCAGCTCACCAACTGACTACGAGCAGTACTTC,CASSPTDYEQYF
TRBD2,TRBJ2-1,TRBV2,once,TGTGCCACTACTTCGGGGCGGGGGGCCCCATTTATCTTC,CATTSGRGAPFIF
TRBD2,TRBJ2-3,TRBV5-1,NA,TGCGCCAGCAGTAACTCTGGGGGACTAGCGGGGGGCACAGATACGCAGTATTTT,CASSNSGGLAGGTDTQYF
NA,TRBJ2-4,TRBV10-1,NA,TGCGCCCTCCAGAATCAGTACTTC,CALQNQYF
NA,TRBJ2-3,TRBV25-1,NA,TGTGCCAGCCCCTGCGCGGATACGCAGTATTTT,CASPCADTQYF
TRBD1,TRBJ1-1,TRBV30,NA,TGTGCCTGGAGTAACCCTAGGACAGGGGGCCGGACTGAAGCTTTCTTT,CAWSNPRTGGRTEAFF
NA,TRBJ2-3,TRBV27,NA,TGTGCCAGCAGCCAACCCCTAACTCGCGCGCAGTATTTT,CASSQPLTRAQYF
NA,TRBJ2-4,TRBV19,once,TGTGCCAGTAGTAGCAGTGTAGGGGGGCAGGGGATTCAGTACTTC,CASSSSVGGQGIQYF